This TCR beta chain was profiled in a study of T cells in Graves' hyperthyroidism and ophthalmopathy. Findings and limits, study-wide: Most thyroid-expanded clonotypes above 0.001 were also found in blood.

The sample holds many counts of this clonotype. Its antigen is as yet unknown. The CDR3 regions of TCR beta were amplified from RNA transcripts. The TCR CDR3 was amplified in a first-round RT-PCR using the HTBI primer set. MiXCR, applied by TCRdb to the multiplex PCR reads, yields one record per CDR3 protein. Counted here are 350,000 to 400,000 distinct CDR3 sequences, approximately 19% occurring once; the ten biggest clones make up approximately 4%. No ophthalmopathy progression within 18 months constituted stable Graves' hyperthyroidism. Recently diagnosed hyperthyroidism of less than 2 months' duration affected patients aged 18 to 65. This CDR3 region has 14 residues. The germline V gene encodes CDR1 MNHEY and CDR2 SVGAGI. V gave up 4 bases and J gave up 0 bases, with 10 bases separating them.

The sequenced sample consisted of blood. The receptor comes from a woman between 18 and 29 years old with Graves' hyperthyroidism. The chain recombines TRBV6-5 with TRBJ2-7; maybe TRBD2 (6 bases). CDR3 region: CASSWGDTSYEQYF. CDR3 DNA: TGTGCCAGCAGTTGGGGGGATACCTCCTACGAGCAGTACTTC.